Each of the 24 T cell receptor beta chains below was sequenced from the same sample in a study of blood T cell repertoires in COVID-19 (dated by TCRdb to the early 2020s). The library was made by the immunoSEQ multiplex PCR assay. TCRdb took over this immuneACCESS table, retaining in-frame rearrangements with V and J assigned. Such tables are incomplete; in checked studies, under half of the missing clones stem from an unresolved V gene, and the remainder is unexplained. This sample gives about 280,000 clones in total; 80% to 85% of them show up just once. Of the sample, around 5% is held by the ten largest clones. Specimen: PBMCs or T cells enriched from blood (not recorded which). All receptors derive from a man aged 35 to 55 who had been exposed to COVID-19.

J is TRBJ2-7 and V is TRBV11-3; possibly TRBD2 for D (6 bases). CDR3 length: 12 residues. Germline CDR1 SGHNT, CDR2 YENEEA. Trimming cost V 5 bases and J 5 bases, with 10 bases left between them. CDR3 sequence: CASSVTSHEQYF. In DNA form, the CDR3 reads TGTGCCAGCAGCGTTACTAGCCACGAGCAGTACTTC.

The CDR3 nucleotides are TGTGCCAGCACCGACGACAGGTACGAGCAGTACTTC. This codes for CASTDDRYEQYF. This chain joins TRBV7-9 and TRBJ2-7; the D gene is possibly TRBD1 (6 bases). Trimming removed 7 bases from V and 4 bases from J, with 11 bases in between. Germline-derived CDR1 and CDR2 are SEHNR and FQNEAQ (reference sequence). The CDR3 spans 12 residues.

The CDR3 DNA reads as TGTGCCAGCAGCTGGAGATCGAACACCGGGGAGCTGTTTTTT. Amino acid sequence: CASSWRSNTGELFF. The chain is built from TRBV7-3 and TRBJ2-2, with D unresolved. Germline V gives CDR1 SGHTA, CDR2 FQGTGA. Trimming removed 4 bases at V and 0 bases at J, with 6 bases between. This CDR3 is 14 amino acids long.

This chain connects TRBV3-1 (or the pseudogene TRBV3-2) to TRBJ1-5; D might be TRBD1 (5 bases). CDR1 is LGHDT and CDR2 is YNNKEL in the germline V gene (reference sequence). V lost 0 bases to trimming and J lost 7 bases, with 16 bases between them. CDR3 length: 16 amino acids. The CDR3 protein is CASSQDSQGRGQPQHF. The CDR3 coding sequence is TGTGCCAGCAGCCAAGATTCTCAGGGAAGGGGCCAGCCCCAGCATTTT.

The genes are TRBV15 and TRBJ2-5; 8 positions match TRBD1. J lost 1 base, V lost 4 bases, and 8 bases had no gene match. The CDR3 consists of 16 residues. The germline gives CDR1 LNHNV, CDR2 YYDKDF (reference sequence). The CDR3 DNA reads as TGTGCCACCAGCACAAATCCAACAGGGGGCCAAGAGACCCAGTACTTC. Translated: CATSTNPTGGQETQYF.

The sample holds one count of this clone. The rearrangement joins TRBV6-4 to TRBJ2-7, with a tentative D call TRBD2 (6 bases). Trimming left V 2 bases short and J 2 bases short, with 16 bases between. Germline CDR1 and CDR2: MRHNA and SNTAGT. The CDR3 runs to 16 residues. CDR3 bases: TGTGCCAGCAGTGACCCGAAGCGACTAGACGCCTACGAGCAGTACTTC. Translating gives CASSDPKRLDAYEQYF.

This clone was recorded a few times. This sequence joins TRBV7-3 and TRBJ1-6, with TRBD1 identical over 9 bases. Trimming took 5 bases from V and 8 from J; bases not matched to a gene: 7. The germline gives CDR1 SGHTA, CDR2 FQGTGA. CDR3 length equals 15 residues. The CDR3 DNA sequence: TGTGCCAGCAGCCCCTCAACAGGGGGCGATTCACCCCTCCACTTT. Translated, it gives CASSPSTGGDSPLHF.

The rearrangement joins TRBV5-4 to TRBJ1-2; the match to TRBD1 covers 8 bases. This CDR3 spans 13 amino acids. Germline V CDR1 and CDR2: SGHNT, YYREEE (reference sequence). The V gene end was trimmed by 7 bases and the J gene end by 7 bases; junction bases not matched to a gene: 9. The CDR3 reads CASGDRFEFGYTF. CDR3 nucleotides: TGTGCCAGCGGGGACAGGTTTGAGTTTGGCTACACCTTC.

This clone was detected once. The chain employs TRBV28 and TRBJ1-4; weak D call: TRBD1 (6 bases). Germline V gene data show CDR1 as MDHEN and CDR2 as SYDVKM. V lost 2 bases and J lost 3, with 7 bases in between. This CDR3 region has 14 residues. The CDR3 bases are TGTGCCAGCAGTTTAGGACAGCCTAATGAAAAACTGTTTTTT. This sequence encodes CASSLGQPNEKLFF. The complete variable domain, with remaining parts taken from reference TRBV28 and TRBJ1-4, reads DVKVTQSSRYLVKRTGEKVFLECVQDMDHENMFWYRQDPGLGLRLIYFSYDVKMKEKGDIPEGYSVSREKKERFSLILESASTNQTSMYLCASSLGQPNEKLFFGSGTQLSVL.

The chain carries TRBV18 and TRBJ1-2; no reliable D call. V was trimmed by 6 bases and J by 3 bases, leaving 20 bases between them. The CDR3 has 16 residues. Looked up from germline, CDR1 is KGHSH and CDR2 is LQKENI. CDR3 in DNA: TGTGCCAGCTCTCCGGCGGGTGGAGCCCGGGACTATGGCTACACCTTC. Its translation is CASSPAGGARDYGYTF.

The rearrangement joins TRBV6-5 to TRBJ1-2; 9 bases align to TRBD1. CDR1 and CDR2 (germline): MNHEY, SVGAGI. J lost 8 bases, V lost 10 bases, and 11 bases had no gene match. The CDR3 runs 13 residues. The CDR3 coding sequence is TGTGCCACCTACCTGGGGACAGGGAGCGGCTACACCTTC. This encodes CATYLGTGSGYTF.

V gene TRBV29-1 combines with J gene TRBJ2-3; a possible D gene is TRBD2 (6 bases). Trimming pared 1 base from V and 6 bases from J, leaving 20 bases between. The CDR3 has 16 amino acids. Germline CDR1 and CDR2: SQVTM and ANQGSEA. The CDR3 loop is CSVEGDWTTTSDTQYF. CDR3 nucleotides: TGCAGCGTTGAAGGGGACTGGACCACTACCTCGGATACGCAGTATTTT.

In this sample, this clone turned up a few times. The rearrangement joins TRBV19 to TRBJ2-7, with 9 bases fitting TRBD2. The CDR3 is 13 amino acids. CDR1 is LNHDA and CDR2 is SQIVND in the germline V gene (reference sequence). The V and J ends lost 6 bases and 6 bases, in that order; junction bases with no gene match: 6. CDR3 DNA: TGTGCCAGTAGCCGCGGGGGGGCGGGCGAGCAGTACTTC. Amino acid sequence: CASSRGGAGEQYF.

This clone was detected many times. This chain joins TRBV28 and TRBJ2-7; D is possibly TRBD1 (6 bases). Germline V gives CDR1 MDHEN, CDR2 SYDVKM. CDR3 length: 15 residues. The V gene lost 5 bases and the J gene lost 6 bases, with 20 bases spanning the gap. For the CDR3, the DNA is TGTGCCAGCAGTCGCCAGCAGGCAGGGGATTTCGAGCAGTACTTC. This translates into CASSRQQAGDFEQYF.

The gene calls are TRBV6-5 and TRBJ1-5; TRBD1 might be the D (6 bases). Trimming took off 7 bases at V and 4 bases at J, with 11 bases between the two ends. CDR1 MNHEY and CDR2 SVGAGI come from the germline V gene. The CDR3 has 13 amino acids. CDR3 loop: CASKKTGNQPQHF. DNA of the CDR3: TGTGCCAGCAAGAAGACAGGAAATCAGCCCCAGCATTTT.

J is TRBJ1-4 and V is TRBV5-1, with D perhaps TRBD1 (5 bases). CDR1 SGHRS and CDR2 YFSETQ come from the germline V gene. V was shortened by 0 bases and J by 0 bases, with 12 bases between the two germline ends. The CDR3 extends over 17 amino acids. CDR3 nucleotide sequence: TGCGCCAGCAGCTTGGTTGGCGGGACCGCAACTAATGAAAAACTGTTTTTT. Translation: CASSLVGGTATNEKLFF.

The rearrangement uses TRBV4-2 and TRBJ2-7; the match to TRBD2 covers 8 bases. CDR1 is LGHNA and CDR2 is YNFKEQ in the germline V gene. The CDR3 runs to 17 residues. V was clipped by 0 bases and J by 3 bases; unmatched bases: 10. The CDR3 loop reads CASSQDSLADGRYEQYF. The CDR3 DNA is TGTGCCAGCAGCCAAGACTCACTAGCGGATGGACGCTACGAGCAGTACTTC.

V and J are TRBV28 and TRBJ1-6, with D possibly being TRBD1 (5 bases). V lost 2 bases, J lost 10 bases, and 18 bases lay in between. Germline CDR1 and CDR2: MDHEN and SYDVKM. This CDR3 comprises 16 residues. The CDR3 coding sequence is TGTGCCAGCAGTTTAGTGTTCGGGGGAATGGTCTCACCCCTCCACTTT. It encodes CASSLVFGGMVSPLHF. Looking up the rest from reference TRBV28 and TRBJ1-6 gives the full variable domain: DVKVTQSSRYLVKRTGEKVFLECVQDMDHENMFWYRQDPGLGLRLIYFSYDVKMKEKGDIPEGYSVSREKKERFSLILESASTNQTSMYLCASSLVFGGMVSPLHFGNGTRLTVT.

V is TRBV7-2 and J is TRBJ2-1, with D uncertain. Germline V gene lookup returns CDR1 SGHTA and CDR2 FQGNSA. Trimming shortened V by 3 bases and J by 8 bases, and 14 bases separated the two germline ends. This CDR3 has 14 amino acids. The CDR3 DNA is TGTGCCAGCAGCTTCGGATTCCTGGGCCATGAGCAGTTCTTC. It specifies CASSFGFLGHEQFF.

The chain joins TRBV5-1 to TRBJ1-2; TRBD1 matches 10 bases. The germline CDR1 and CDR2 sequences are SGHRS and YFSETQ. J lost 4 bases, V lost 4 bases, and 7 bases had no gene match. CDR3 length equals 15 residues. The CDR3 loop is CASSTGQGESYGYTF. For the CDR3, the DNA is TGCGCCAGCAGCACCGGACAGGGGGAAAGCTATGGCTACACCTTC. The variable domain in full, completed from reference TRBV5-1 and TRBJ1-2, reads KAGVTQTPRYLIKTRGQQVTLSCSPISGHRSVSWYQQTPGQGLQFLFEYFSETQRNKGNFPGRFSGRQFSNSRSEMNVSTLELGDSALYLCASSTGQGESYGYTFGSGTRLTVV.

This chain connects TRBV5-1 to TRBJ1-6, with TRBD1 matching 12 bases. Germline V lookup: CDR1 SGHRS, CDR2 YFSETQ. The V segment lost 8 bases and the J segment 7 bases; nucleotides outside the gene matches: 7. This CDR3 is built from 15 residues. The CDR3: CASTQGTGGNSPLHF. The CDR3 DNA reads TGCGCCAGTACGCAAGGGACAGGGGGCAATTCACCCCTCCACTTT. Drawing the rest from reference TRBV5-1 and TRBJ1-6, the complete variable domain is KAGVTQTPRYLIKTRGQQVTLSCSPISGHRSVSWYQQTPGQGLQFLFEYFSETQRNKGNFPGRFSGRQFSNSRSEMNVSTLELGDSALYLCASTQGTGGNSPLHFGNGTRLTVT.

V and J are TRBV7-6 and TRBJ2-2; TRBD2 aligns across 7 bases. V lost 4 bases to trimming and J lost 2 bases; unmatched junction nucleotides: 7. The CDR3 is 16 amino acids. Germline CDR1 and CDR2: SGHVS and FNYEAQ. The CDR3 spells CASSSQAGSNTGELFF. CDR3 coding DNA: TGTGCCAGCAGCTCACAAGCGGGATCAAACACCGGGGAGCTGTTTTTT.

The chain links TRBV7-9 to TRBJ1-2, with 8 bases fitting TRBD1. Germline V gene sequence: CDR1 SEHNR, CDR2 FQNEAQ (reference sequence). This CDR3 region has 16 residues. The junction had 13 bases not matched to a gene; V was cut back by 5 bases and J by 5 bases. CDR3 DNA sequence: TGTGCCAGCAGCCAATCCCTTGTCGGGACAGGTTATGGCTACACCTTC. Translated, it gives CASSQSLVGTGYGYTF.

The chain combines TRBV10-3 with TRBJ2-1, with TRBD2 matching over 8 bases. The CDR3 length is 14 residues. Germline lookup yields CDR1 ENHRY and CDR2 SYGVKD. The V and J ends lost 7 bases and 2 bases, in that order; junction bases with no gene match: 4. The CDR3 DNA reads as TGTGCCATCAAGACTAGCGAGACCTACAATGAGCAGTTCTTC. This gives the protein CAIKTSETYNEQFF.